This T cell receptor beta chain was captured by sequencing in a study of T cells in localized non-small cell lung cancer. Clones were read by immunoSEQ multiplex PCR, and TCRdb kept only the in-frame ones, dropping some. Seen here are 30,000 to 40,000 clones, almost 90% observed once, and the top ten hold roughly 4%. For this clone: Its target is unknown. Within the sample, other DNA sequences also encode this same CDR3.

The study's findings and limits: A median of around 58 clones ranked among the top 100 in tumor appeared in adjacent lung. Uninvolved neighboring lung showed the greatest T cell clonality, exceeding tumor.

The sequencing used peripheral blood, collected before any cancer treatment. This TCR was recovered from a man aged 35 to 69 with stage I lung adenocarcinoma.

In DNA form, the CDR3 reads TGCAGCGTTGAAGACAGTATCTATGGCTACACCTTC. Translating it yields CSVEDSIYGYTF. The J gene is TRBJ1-2, the V gene TRBV29-1; no definite D call. The CDR3 covers 12 residues. The V gene lost 0 bases and the J gene lost 4 bases, with 6 bases spanning the gap. Germline lookup yields CDR1 SQVTM and CDR2 ANQGSEA.